Detailed here is one T cell receptor (beta chain). Its matching antigen is unknown. V lost 7 bases and J lost 5; bases outside the gene matches: 9. The CDR3 sequence is 15 residues long. In germline, CDR1 is SEHNR, CDR2 FQNEAQ (reference sequence). This specimen comes from a study of beta chain features in type 1 diabetes. Looking at the study overall: Cell yields, age and gender were similar between patients and healthy donors. Study results and limitations: All four CD4+ subsets from Type 1 diabetes patients carried moderately but significantly shorter TCRB CDR3s. Over-representation of high TCR-expressing cells was a possible consequence of cDNA sequencing.

The isolated RNA, all of it, was reverse transcribed, so expressed TCRB transcripts were what got sequenced. The protocol was immunoSEQ multiplex PCR, while the TCRdb copy is restricted to in-frame clones and leaves out a portion. The repertoire holds hundreds of thousands of clones, with more than 9.5% as singletons. This TCR was sampled from a woman under 30 in good health. The chain combines TRBV7-9 with TRBJ2-3, with 10 bases fitting TRBD2. The sequencing input was naive CD4+ T cells from blood. The DNA of the CDR3 is TGTGCCAGCACCGTTAGCGGGAGGTCCGGAGATACGCAGTATTTT. Encoded protein: CASTVSGRSGDTQYF.